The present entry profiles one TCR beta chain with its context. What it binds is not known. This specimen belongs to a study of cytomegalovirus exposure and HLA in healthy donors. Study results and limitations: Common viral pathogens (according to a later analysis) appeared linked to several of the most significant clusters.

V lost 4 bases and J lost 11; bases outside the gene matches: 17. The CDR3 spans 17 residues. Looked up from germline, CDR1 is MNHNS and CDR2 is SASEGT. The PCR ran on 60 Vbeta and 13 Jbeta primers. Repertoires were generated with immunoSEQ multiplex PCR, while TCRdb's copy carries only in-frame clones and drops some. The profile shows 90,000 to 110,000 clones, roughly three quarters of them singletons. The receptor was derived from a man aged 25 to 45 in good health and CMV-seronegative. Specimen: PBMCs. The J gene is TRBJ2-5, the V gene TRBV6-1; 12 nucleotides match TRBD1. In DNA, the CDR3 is TGTGCCAGCAGTGGGGGGGCACCGGGACAGGGGGCGCGAGAGCAGTACTTC. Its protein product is CASSGGAPGQGAREQYF.